The 27 T cell receptor beta chains below all came from one sample that was sequenced in a study of cytomegalovirus exposure and HLA in healthy donors. PCR employed 60 Vbeta and 13 Jbeta primers. Sequencing was performed with immunoSEQ multiplex PCR; in TCRdb, only in-frame clones are kept and a portion is missing. Of about 130,000 clones in the sample, 77% are singletons; the top ten hold 4.2%. The sequenced sample consisted of PBMCs. These TCRs come from a male donor in good health and CMV-seropositive.

The chain has TRBV18 and TRBJ1-5; 8 bases are shared with TRBD1. V lost 6 bases, J lost 1 base, and 5 bases stayed unmatched. This CDR3 is built from 15 residues. Germline values: CDR1 KGHSH, CDR2 LQKENI. CDR3: CASSLGQGSNQPQHF. The CDR3 coding sequence is TGTGCCAGCTCCCTCGGACAGGGAAGCAATCAGCCCCAGCATTTT.

This clone came up a few times. The chain couples TRBV11-3 to TRBJ2-3, with D possibly being TRBD2 (5 bases). Germline V gene data show CDR1 as SGHNT and CDR2 as YENEEA. The CDR3 spans 14 residues. V lost 5 bases, J lost 0 bases, and 9 bases lay in between. The CDR3 bases are TGTGCCAGCAGCCTGGGAGTTAGCACAGATACGCAGTATTTT. Protein product: CASSLGVSTDTQYF. Using reference TRBV11-3 and TRBJ2-3 for the parts outside the CDR3, the full variable domain is EAGVVQSPRYKIIEKKQPVAFWCNPISGHNTLYWYLQNLGQGPELLIRYENEEAVDDSQLPKDRFSAERLKGVDSTLKIQPAELGDSAVYLCASSLGVSTDTQYFGPGTRLTVL.

This rearrangement joins TRBV27 to TRBJ1-1; a possible D gene is TRBD1 (6 bases). Germline-derived CDR1 and CDR2 are MNHEY and SMNVEV (reference sequence). This CDR3 has 16 residues. Trimming removed 6 bases at V and 4 bases at J, with 21 bases between. This chain's CDR3 is CASSPSSGELFTEAFF. The CDR3 nucleotides are TGTGCCAGCAGCCCTTCATCAGGGGAGCTTTTCACTGAAGCTTTCTTT.

J is TRBJ2-1 and V is TRBV5-8; tentatively, D is TRBD2 (6 bases). This CDR3 has 15 amino acids. Germline V gives CDR1 SGHTS, CDR2 YDEGEE. The V gene lost 1 base and the J gene lost 3 bases, with 11 bases spanning the gap. Written as DNA, the CDR3 is TGTGCCAGCAGCTTGTTCGGGGGTAGCTACAATGAGCAGTTCTTC. Its protein is CASSLFGGSYNEQFF.

This clone was seen only a few times. The V call is TRBV28, the J call TRBJ1-2; tentative D call: TRBD1 (5 bases). The length of the CDR3 is 13 residues. V was shortened by 5 bases and J by 5 bases, with 12 bases between the two germline ends. Germline V CDR1 and CDR2: MDHEN, SYDVKM. For the CDR3, the DNA is TGTGCCAGCAGTCGCGGGGAGGGGTATGGCTACACCTTC. Its translation is CASSRGEGYGYTF.

Worth noting for this clone: One junction end disagrees with the germline gene, perhaps due to a read error. V usage is TRBV10-1 and J usage is TRBJ2-4; 10 bases align to TRBD2. CDR1 and CDR2 (germline): WNHNN, SYGVQD (reference sequence). The CDR3 spans 17 residues. The CDR3 loop is CASSEKGTSGEKNSQYF. The CDR3 DNA reads as TGCGCCAGCAGTGAAAAGGGAACTAGCGGGGAGAAAAACAGTCAGTACTTC.

The chain combines TRBV29-1 with TRBJ1-2; no clear D. The CDR3 is 9 residues long. V was shortened by 6 bases and J by 8 bases, with 7 bases between the two germline ends. The germline CDR1 and CDR2 sequences are SQVTM and ANQGSEA. CDR3 DNA sequence: TGCAGCGTCACTGAGGGCTACACCTTC. Translation gives CSVTEGYTF.

The rearrangement links TRBV9 to TRBJ1-2; D is unresolved. The CDR3 extends over 15 amino acids. The germline V gene encodes CDR1 SGDLS and CDR2 YYNGEE. V was cut by 0 bases and J by 5 bases, with 14 bases left in between. In DNA, the CDR3 is TGTGCCAGCAGCGTAGGTGGCGCGGCGTCTTATGGCTACACCTTC. Amino acids: CASSVGGAASYGYTF.

CDR3 nucleotide sequence: TGCGCCAGCAGCCCGAGGTGGGGGGTGAACACTGAAGCTTTCTTT. Translation gives CASSPRWGVNTEAFF. The chain links TRBV5-1 to TRBJ1-1; D is possibly TRBD1 (5 bases). CDR3 length equals 15 residues. Looked up from germline, CDR1 is SGHRS and CDR2 is YFSETQ. Trimming pared 4 bases from V and 0 bases from J, leaving 13 bases between.

J is TRBJ1-1 and V is TRBV28; TRBD1 aligns across 7 bases. Germline assignment: CDR1 MDHEN and CDR2 SYDVKM. V lost 6 bases and J lost 3; bases outside the gene matches: 7. The CDR3 runs 14 residues. In nucleotides, the CDR3 is TGTGCCAGCAGGCCCAGGGACAGCTACACTGAAGCTTTCTTT. Its translation is CASRPRDSYTEAFF.

The chain combines TRBV28 with TRBJ2-7, with D unresolved. The germline V and J ends were trimmed by 5 bases and 2 bases, with 13 bases remaining between them. The CDR3 has 14 residues. CDR1 MDHEN and CDR2 SYDVKM come from the germline V gene. The CDR3 DNA reads as TGTGCCAGCAGTCGTTGGCCCGAACCCTACGAGCAGTACTTC. Translating gives CASSRWPEPYEQYF.

The chain has TRBV5-4 and TRBJ1-5; 10 bases line up with TRBD1. With V trimmed by 2 bases and J by 2 bases, 1 base remained unmatched. The CDR3 is 15 residues long. Germline-derived CDR1 and CDR2 are SGHNT and YYREEE (reference sequence). In DNA, the CDR3 is TGTGCCAGCAGCTTAGGGACAGGGGGCAATCAGCCCCAGCATTTT. Amino acids: CASSLGTGGNQPQHF.

The V call is TRBV5-1, the J call TRBJ1-5; D possibly corresponds to TRBD1 (5 bases). The germline V gene has CDR1 SGHRS and CDR2 YFSETQ. Trimming removed 0 bases from V and 2 bases from J, with 9 bases in between. This CDR3 contains 15 residues. The CDR3 loop is CASSLEGIGNQPQHF. In DNA form, the CDR3 reads TGCGCCAGCAGCTTGGAGGGGATCGGCAATCAGCCCCAGCATTTT.

The chain carries TRBV15 and TRBJ1-3, with no clear D. V gave up 0 bases and J gave up 0 bases, with 6 bases separating them. This CDR3 is built from 15 residues. Germline assignment: CDR1 LNHNV and CDR2 YYDKDF (reference sequence). The CDR3 region is CATSRDQVSGNTIYF. The CDR3, as DNA: TGTGCCACCAGCAGAGATCAGGTCTCTGGAAACACCATATATTTT.

The V gene is TRBV30, the J gene TRBJ2-1; possibly TRBD1 for D (6 bases). Trimming removed 3 bases from V and 6 bases from J, with 18 bases in between. Germline V gene lookup returns CDR1 GTSNPN and CDR2 SVGIG (reference sequence). The CDR3 runs 15 residues. The CDR3, as DNA: TGTGCCTGGAGCCAGGGGTCTCTCGGAGCCAATGAGCAGTTCTTC. The encoded protein is CAWSQGSLGANEQFF.

This clone came up a few times. The chain links TRBV5-3 to TRBJ1-6; possibly TRBD1 for D (6 bases). TRBV5-3 counts as an open reading frame of uncertain function. Trimming took off 4 bases at V and 0 bases at J, with 14 bases between the two ends. This CDR3 is 17 amino acids long. CDR3 nucleotide sequence: TGTGCCAGAAGCCTCCGACAGGTGAGCTCCTATAATTCACCCCTCCACTTT. Protein product: CARSLRQVSSYNSPLHF.

This chain uses TRBV23-1 with TRBJ1-2; 7 bases align to TRBD1. TRBV23-1 is known as an ORF, though its function is uncertain. V trimming: 3 bases; J trimming: 3 bases; junction bases outside the gene matches: 7. The CDR3 is 15 residues long. The CDR3 sequence is CASSHRQGLDYGYTF. The CDR3 region has the DNA TGCGCCAGCAGTCATAGACAGGGACTGGACTATGGCTACACCTTC.

V is TRBV5-6 and J is TRBJ1-2; 9 positions match TRBD1. CDR1 is SGHDT and CDR2 is YYEEEE in the germline V gene. Germline trimming cut 2 bases from V and 7 bases from J; bases unmatched to any gene: 6. The CDR3 has 14 amino acids. The CDR3 sequence is CASSFSDRGGGYTF. CDR3 coding DNA: TGTGCCAGCAGCTTCTCCGACAGGGGGGGTGGCTACACCTTC.

This rearrangement joins TRBV29-1 to TRBJ1-5, with a tentative D call TRBD1 (6 bases). The CDR3 contains 15 residues. The germline V gene encodes CDR1 SQVTM and CDR2 ANQGSEA. Deletions cut 4 bases from V and 0 bases from J, with 13 bases between. The CDR3 spells CSVGQGTASNQPQHF. The CDR3 bases are TGCAGCGTTGGTCAGGGGACGGCTAGCAATCAGCCCCAGCATTTT.

This sequence joins TRBV4-2 and TRBJ2-2, with D perhaps TRBD2 (7 bases). The germline CDR1 and CDR2 sequences are LGHNA and YNFKEQ. This CDR3 region has 14 residues. V lost 5 bases to trimming and J lost 7 bases, with 14 bases between them. The CDR3 loop is CASSLLGGDGELFF. Written as DNA, the CDR3 is TGTGCCAGCAGCTTGCTAGGGGGGGACGGGGAGCTGTTTTTT.

This chain uses TRBV28 with TRBJ1-5, with D tentatively TRBD1 (6 bases). The length of the CDR3 is 14 residues. Trimming cost V 6 bases and J 3 bases, with 12 bases left between them. CDR1 is MDHEN and CDR2 is SYDVKM in the germline V gene. CDR3 DNA: TGTGCCAGCAGACTACAGGGAAACAATCAGCCCCAGCATTTT. Translating it yields CASRLQGNNQPQHF.

The chain couples TRBV19 to TRBJ1-1; no clear D. Per germline, CDR1 LNHDA and CDR2 SQIVND (reference sequence). Trimming left V 5 bases short and J 4 bases short, with 8 bases between. The CDR3 length is 12 residues. CDR3 amino acids: CASSHWSTEAFF. CDR3 DNA: TGTGCCAGTAGTCACTGGAGCACTGAAGCTTTCTTT.

This clone was counted once. The chain uses TRBV5-1 and TRBJ2-5, with 7 bases fitting TRBD2. The germline CDR1 and CDR2 sequences are SGHRS and YFSETQ. V was clipped by 2 bases and J by 2 bases; unmatched bases: 6. This CDR3 region has 15 residues. CDR3 region: CASSFTGTIQETQYF. CDR3 DNA: TGCGCCAGCAGCTTCACCGGGACTATACAAGAGACCCAGTACTTC.

The rearrangement uses TRBV10-3 and TRBJ2-2; 16 bases match TRBD2. V lost 10 bases to trimming and J lost 4 bases; unmatched junction nucleotides: 12. Germline V lookup: CDR1 ENHRY, CDR2 SYGVKD. There are 18 residues in the CDR3. The CDR3 DNA reads as TGTGCCACCAAGTCTGGGACTAGCGGGAGGGGCATCACCGGGGAGCTGTTTTTT. Translation: CATKSGTSGRGITGELFF.

The V and J genes are TRBV19 and TRBJ2-1; D gene unclear. The CDR3 covers 14 residues. V gave up 10 bases and J gave up 5 bases, with 18 bases separating them. CDR1 is LNHDA and CDR2 is SQIVND in the germline V gene (reference sequence). CDR3 sequence: CATVADPYDNEQFF. CDR3 DNA: TGTGCCACCGTAGCCGACCCCTACGACAATGAGCAGTTCTTC.

J is TRBJ1-2 and V is TRBV29-1; 7 bases are a match to TRBD1. V was pared by 4 bases and J by 7 bases, with 3 bases of the junction left unmatched. The germline V gene encodes CDR1 SQVTM and CDR2 ANQGSEA. The CDR3 is made up of 11 amino acids. The CDR3 protein is CSVGGTAGYTF. The CDR3 DNA sequence: TGCAGCGTTGGAGGGACAGCTGGCTACACCTTC.

The V and J genes are TRBV5-1 and TRBJ2-7; 13 bases match TRBD2. There are 16 residues in the CDR3. The ends lost 9 bases at V and 6 bases at J; junction bases unmatched: 15. Germline assignment: CDR1 SGHRS and CDR2 YFSETQ. The CDR3 nucleotides are TGCGCCAAAGTTCGACTAGCGGGGGGATCGGTCACCGAGCAGTACTTC. It is translated as CAKVRLAGGSVTEQYF.